The rows below give T cell receptor beta chains drawn from one sample of a study of beta chain features in type 1 diabetes. Sequenced by immunoSEQ multiplex PCR; TCRdb stores in-frame clones only, minus some. The profile shows 40,000 or so clones, about 51% of them singletons. The material sequenced was Tregs from blood. These receptors all stem from a woman aged 18-29 years in good health. Each CDR3 is given with its conserved first and last residue. The D gene is left open where the match is weak. For some rows the clone size is stated as once, few or many, or as a class when expanded; others skip it.

D gene: NA
V gene: TRBV28
clone size: NA
J gene: TRBJ2-6
CDR3 DNA: TGTGCCAGCAAAACCGCAGGGTCTGGGGCCAACGTCCTGACTTTC
CDR3 protein: CASKTAGSGANVLTF

D gene: TRBD2
V gene: TRBV5-4
clone size: NA
J gene: TRBJ2-7
CDR3 DNA: TGTGCCAGCAGCCAGACGGGAGGCTTCCACGAGCAGTACTTC
CDR3 protein: CASSQTGGFHEQYF

D gene: NA
V gene: TRBV11-2
clone size: few
J gene: TRBJ2-1
CDR3 DNA: TGTGCCAGCGGCAATCAGGGTTACAATGAGCAGTTCTTC
CDR3 protein: CASGNQGYNEQFF

D gene: NA
V gene: TRBV4-3
clone size: NA
J gene: TRBJ2-7
CDR3 DNA: TGCGCCAGCAGCCACGAAGCCGGGAATCATGCCGAGCAGTACTTC
CDR3 protein: CASSHEAGNHAEQYF

D gene: NA
V gene: TRBV19
clone size: NA
J gene: TRBJ2-7
CDR3 DNA: TGTGCCAGTAGCGACGACCCTAGCTCCTACGAGCAGTACTTC
CDR3 protein: CASSDDPSSYEQYF

D gene: NA
V gene: TRBV28
clone size: NA
J gene: TRBJ1-2
CDR3 DNA: TGTGCCAGCAGTTTATCGGCGGTCTATGGCTACACCTTC
CDR3 protein: CASSLSAVYGYTF

D gene: NA
V gene: TRBV30
clone size: NA
J gene: TRBJ2-7
CDR3 DNA: TGTGCCTGGAGTCACAGGGACTACGAGCAGTACTTC
CDR3 protein: CAWSHRDYEQYF

D gene: NA
V gene: TRBV7-2
clone size: NA
J gene: TRBJ1-5
CDR3 DNA: TGTGCCAGCAGCTCTGGGGGGAGCGCAGCCTTCAATCAGCCCCAGCATTTT
CDR3 protein: CASSSGGSAAFNQPQHF

D gene: TRBD1
V gene: TRBV2
clone size: NA
J gene: TRBJ2-3
CDR3 DNA: TGTGCCAGCAGAGAGGGGACAGGGATTAACACAGATACGCAGTATTTT
CDR3 protein: CASREGTGINTDTQYF

D gene: NA
V gene: TRBV14
clone size: NA
J gene: TRBJ2-5
CDR3 DNA: TGTGCCAGCAGCCTACACGAGACCCAGTACTTC
CDR3 protein: CASSLHETQYF

D gene: TRBD2
V gene: TRBV7-3
clone size: NA
J gene: TRBJ2-1
CDR3 DNA: TGTGCCAGCAGCGATTCCGGACTAGCGGGAGGGTATCAGTTCTTC
CDR3 protein: CASSDSGLAGGYQFF

D gene: NA
V gene: TRBV29-1
clone size: few
J gene: TRBJ2-2
CDR3 DNA: TGCAGCGTTGACAGGATCAACACCGGGGAGCTGTTTTTT
CDR3 protein: CSVDRINTGELFF

D gene: TRBD2
V gene: TRBV10-3
clone size: few
J gene: TRBJ2-5
CDR3 DNA: TGTGCCACGGGACTAGCGGGAGTCGAGACCCAGTACTTC
CDR3 protein: CATGLAGVETQYF

D gene: NA
V gene: TRBV29-1
clone size: NA
J gene: TRBJ2-1
CDR3 DNA: TGCAGCGTTGGTTTGGAGCGGGAGCAGTTCTTC
CDR3 protein: CSVGLEREQFF

D gene: NA
V gene: TRBV27
clone size: NA
J gene: TRBJ2-7
CDR3 DNA: TGTGCCAGCAGTTGGCAGGGCCCCTACGAGCAGTACTTC
CDR3 protein: CASSWQGPYEQYF

D gene: TRBD2
V gene: TRBV9
clone size: NA
J gene: TRBJ2-7
CDR3 DNA: TGTGCCAGCAGCGTAGGTATTCTAGCGGGAAATTTCGACGAGCAGTACTTC
CDR3 protein: CASSVGILAGNFDEQYF

D gene: NA
V gene: TRBV2
clone size: NA
J gene: TRBJ2-3
CDR3 DNA: TGTGCCAGCAGTGATAACTTGAGGACAGCAGGGGCAGATACGCAGTATTTT
CDR3 protein: CASSDNLRTAGADTQYF

D gene: NA
V gene: TRBV4-2
clone size: NA
J gene: TRBJ2-7
CDR3 DNA: TGTGCCAGCGCCTCTAACCACGAGCAGTACTTC
CDR3 protein: CASASNHEQYF

D gene: NA
V gene: TRBV7-3
clone size: few
J gene: TRBJ1-2
CDR3 DNA: TGTGCCAGCAGCTCTCGGACAGCTAACTATGGCTACACCTTC
CDR3 protein: CASSSRTANYGYTF

D gene: NA
V gene: TRBV27
clone size: NA
J gene: TRBJ1-5
CDR3 DNA: TGTGCCAGCAGTCCTGAACGGGATCAGCCCCAGCATTTT
CDR3 protein: CASSPERDQPQHF

D gene: NA
V gene: TRBV30
clone size: NA
J gene: TRBJ2-3
CDR3 DNA: TGTGCCTGGTTGGTGAGGAGACCTAGCACAGATACGCAGTATTTT
CDR3 protein: CAWLVRRPSTDTQYF

D gene: TRBD1
V gene: TRBV7-2
clone size: NA
J gene: TRBJ2-3
CDR3 DNA: TGTGCCAGCAGGAAGGACAGGACGACAGATACGCAGTATTTT
CDR3 protein: CASRKDRTTDTQYF

D gene: NA
V gene: TRBV7-2
clone size: medium-sized
J gene: TRBJ2-1
CDR3 DNA: TGTGCCAGCAGCTTAGAGAGGTACAATGAGCAGTTCTTC
CDR3 protein: CASSLERYNEQFF

D gene: TRBD1
V gene: TRBV29-1
clone size: NA
J gene: TRBJ1-5
CDR3 DNA: TGCAGCGTTGCACAGGGGAAGAGTCAGCCCCAGCATTTT
CDR3 protein: CSVAQGKSQPQHF

D gene: NA
V gene: TRBV6-5
clone size: NA
J gene: TRBJ1-1
CDR3 DNA: TGTGCCAGCAGTCCGCATAGCATGAACACTGAAGCTTTCTTT
CDR3 protein: CASSPHSMNTEAFF

D gene: NA
V gene: TRBV18
clone size: NA
J gene: TRBJ1-2
CDR3 DNA: TGTGCCAGCTCCGAGGGAGGGAATAACTATGGCTACACCTTC
CDR3 protein: CASSEGGNNYGYTF

D gene: NA
V gene: TRBV18
clone size: few
J gene: TRBJ2-1
CDR3 DNA: TGTGCCAGCTCACAAACCCTTGGCCTTGACAATGAGCAGTTCTTC
CDR3 protein: CASSQTLGLDNEQFF

D gene: NA
V gene: TRBV7-2
clone size: NA
J gene: TRBJ2-3
CDR3 DNA: TGTGCCAGCAGCTTAGTAGCGGCTAGGCACGATACGCAGTATTTT
CDR3 protein: CASSLVAARHDTQYF

D gene: NA
V gene: TRBV28
clone size: NA
J gene: TRBJ2-7
CDR3 DNA: TGTGCCAGCAGCCAGGTTAGGTTCGAGCAGTACTTC
CDR3 protein: CASSQVRFEQYF

D gene: NA
V gene: TRBV5-6
clone size: NA
J gene: TRBJ2-1
CDR3 DNA: TGTGCCAGCAGCCCCAAATCACTTCTCTACAATGAGCAGTTCTTC
CDR3 protein: CASSPKSLLYNEQFF

D gene: NA
V gene: TRBV19
clone size: NA
J gene: TRBJ2-7
CDR3 DNA: TGTGCCAGTAGTGGCGACCCCCAGGGTAACTACGAGCAGTACTTC
CDR3 protein: CASSGDPQGNYEQYF

D gene: NA
V gene: TRBV5-1
clone size: NA
J gene: TRBJ2-1
CDR3 DNA: TGCGCCAGCAGCTTGGCGGCACACGGAGGGAGATCCTACAATGAGCAGTTCTTC
CDR3 protein: CASSLAAHGGRSYNEQFF

D gene: NA
V gene: TRBV11-2
clone size: NA
J gene: TRBJ2-1
CDR3 DNA: TGTGCCAGCAACAAAAGGGGCCTTCTCGAGGCGAATGAGCAGTTCTTC
CDR3 protein: CASNKRGLLEANEQFF

D gene: NA
V gene: TRBV28
clone size: NA
J gene: TRBJ1-1
CDR3 DNA: TGTGCCAGCAGTTTTCTCGCAGGGGAGGGTCGCACTGAAGCTTTCTTT
CDR3 protein: CASSFLAGEGRTEAFF

D gene: NA
V gene: TRBV7-9
clone size: once
J gene: TRBJ2-7
CDR3 DNA: TGTGCCAGCAGCACTCGGGACTTCAACGAGCAGTACTTC
CDR3 protein: CASSTRDFNEQYF

D gene: NA
V gene: TRBV7-7
clone size: NA
J gene: TRBJ2-2
CDR3 DNA: TGTGCCAGCAGGCGCACAGGAACCGGGGAGCTGTTTTTT
CDR3 protein: CASRRTGTGELFF

D gene: TRBD2
V gene: TRBV19
clone size: few
J gene: TRBJ2-5
CDR3 DNA: TGTGCCAGTAGTAATAGCCTGGGACTAGCGGAGCAAGAGACCCAGTACTTC
CDR3 protein: CASSNSLGLAEQETQYF

D gene: NA
V gene: TRBV5-1
clone size: few
J gene: TRBJ2-2
CDR3 DNA: TGCGCCAGCAGCTCGACTAGGGGTATAGGCGGGGAGCTGTTTTTT
CDR3 protein: CASSSTRGIGGELFF

D gene: TRBD1
V gene: TRBV29-1
clone size: NA
J gene: TRBJ1-2
CDR3 DNA: TGCAGCGTTGAAGGAGGGGGCGCGTATGGCTACACCTTC
CDR3 protein: CSVEGGGAYGYTF

D gene: TRBD1
V gene: TRBV7-2
clone size: NA
J gene: TRBJ2-7
CDR3 DNA: TGTGCCAGCAGGCAAAACAGGGGCCCGACGTACTTC
CDR3 protein: CASRQNRGPTYF

D gene: NA
V gene: TRBV7-2
clone size: NA
J gene: TRBJ2-5
CDR3 DNA: TGTGCCAGCAGCTTAGCCTCTAAGACCCAGTACTTC
CDR3 protein: CASSLASKTQYF

D gene: NA
V gene: TRBV7-8
clone size: NA
J gene: TRBJ1-5
CDR3 DNA: TGTGCCAGCAGCTACGACAGGAATCAGCCCCAGCATTTT
CDR3 protein: CASSYDRNQPQHF

D gene: NA
V gene: TRBV2
clone size: NA
J gene: TRBJ2-2
CDR3 DNA: TGTGCCAGCAGTGAACTAGGGGGACACACCGGGGAGCTGTTTTTT
CDR3 protein: CASSELGGHTGELFF

D gene: NA
V gene: TRBV18
clone size: NA
J gene: TRBJ1-2
CDR3 DNA: TGTGCCAGCTCACCACCGGAGGGCAGTACAGTTGGCTACACCTTC
CDR3 protein: CASSPPEGSTVGYTF

D gene: TRBD2
V gene: TRBV19
clone size: NA
J gene: TRBJ2-1
CDR3 DNA: TGTGCCAGTAGTCCTCTTCGGACTAGCGGACCATCATACAATGAGCAGTTCTTC
CDR3 protein: CASSPLRTSGPSYNEQFF

D gene: NA
V gene: TRBV6-1
clone size: NA
J gene: TRBJ1-5
CDR3 DNA: TGTGCCAGCAGTGAAATACATATTCAGCATTTT
CDR3 protein: CASSEIHIQHF

D gene: TRBD2
V gene: TRBV7-2
clone size: NA
J gene: TRBJ2-5
CDR3 DNA: TGTGCCAGCAGCTTAGCCGTTGGGTCGAGCGGGAGGCAGACCCAGTACTTC
CDR3 protein: CASSLAVGSSGRQTQYF

D gene: TRBD1
V gene: TRBV6-5
clone size: NA
J gene: TRBJ1-4
CDR3 DNA: TGTGCCAGCAGCCCGGGACAGTCTAATGAAAAACTGTTTTTT
CDR3 protein: CASSPGQSNEKLFF

D gene: TRBD1
V gene: TRBV7-9
clone size: medium-sized
J gene: TRBJ1-4
CDR3 DNA: TGTGCCAGCAGCTTCGGACAGGGCAGGTTGGAAAAACTGTTTTTT
CDR3 protein: CASSFGQGRLEKLFF

D gene: TRBD1
V gene: TRBV18
clone size: NA
J gene: TRBJ1-2
CDR3 DNA: TGTGCCAGCTCTGCCGGGACAGGGAGTGGAAACTATGGCTACACCTTC
CDR3 protein: CASSAGTGSGNYGYTF

D gene: NA
V gene: TRBV28
clone size: NA
J gene: TRBJ2-5
CDR3 DNA: TGTGCCAGCATCAACGCCGGGTACCAAGAGACCCAGTACTTC
CDR3 protein: CASINAGYQETQYF

D gene: NA
V gene: TRBV29-1
clone size: NA
J gene: TRBJ1-1
CDR3 DNA: TGCAGCGTTTGTATGTCTGGGCCTGAAGCTTTCTTT
CDR3 protein: CSVCMSGPEAFF

D gene: TRBD1
V gene: TRBV6-5
clone size: NA
J gene: TRBJ2-7
CDR3 DNA: TGTGCCAGCAATTTTAGAGGGGGCGGATTGAACGAGCAGTACTTC
CDR3 protein: CASNFRGGGLNEQYF